These T cell receptor beta chains were read from a single sample in a study of glioma-infiltrating T cells after dendritic cell vaccination. Only in-frame clones appear in the TCRdb table, and some are missing; sequencing was by immunoSEQ multiplex PCR. The profile shows 85,000 to 100,000 clones, less than 90% of them singletons. The specimen was blood, collected after dendritic cell vaccination. The receptors originated from a human donor with glioblastoma. Each CDR3 is given with its conserved first and last residue. D genes are given only for firm matches. A clone size is listed for some rows: how often the clone was seen (once, few, many), or a class if it is expanded.

clone_size: .
d_call: .
v_call: TRBV14
j_call: TRBJ2-7
cdr3_nt: TGTGCCAGCAGCCAAGGGTCCGGTGTGGAGCAGTACTTC
cdr3_aa: CASSQGSGVEQYF

clone_size: .
d_call: .
v_call: TRBV28
j_call: TRBJ1-1
cdr3_nt: TGTGCCAGCAGTGAACAGGCGTTGAACACTGAAGCTTTCTTT
cdr3_aa: CASSEQALNTEAFF

clone_size: once
d_call: TRBD1
v_call: TRBV9
j_call: TRBJ1-5
cdr3_nt: TGTGCCAGCAGCCCGACAGGGGACCTAACTGTTCAGCCCCAGCATTTT
cdr3_aa: CASSPTGDLTVQPQHF

clone_size: .
d_call: TRBD1
v_call: TRBV6-1
j_call: TRBJ1-2
cdr3_nt: TGTGCCAGCAGGGTCGGGACAGCTAACTATGGCTACACCTTC
cdr3_aa: CASRVGTANYGYTF

clone_size: once
d_call: .
v_call: TRBV18
j_call: TRBJ1-1
cdr3_nt: TGTGCCAGCTCACCCCAGGGGATGGTGAACACTGAAGCTTTCTTT
cdr3_aa: CASSPQGMVNTEAFF

clone_size: .
d_call: TRBD2
v_call: TRBV4-1
j_call: TRBJ2-7
cdr3_nt: TGCGCCAGCAGCCCGGGGGGGACTAGGGCCTACGAGCAGTACTTC
cdr3_aa: CASSPGGTRAYEQYF

clone_size: few
d_call: TRBD2
v_call: TRBV5-1
j_call: TRBJ2-3
cdr3_nt: TGCGCCAGCAGCTTTAGCGGCGGGGGGGGGAGACCAGGTACGCAGTATTTT
cdr3_aa: CASSFSGGGGRPGTQYF

clone_size: .
d_call: .
v_call: TRBV7-3
j_call: TRBJ2-3
cdr3_nt: TGTGCCAGCAGCTCACAGGGAGCAGATACGCAGTATTTT
cdr3_aa: CASSSQGADTQYF

clone_size: few
d_call: .
v_call: TRBV11-2
j_call: TRBJ2-2
cdr3_nt: TGTGCCAGCAGCTTGGTCCTAGATAACACCGGGGAGCTGTTTTTT
cdr3_aa: CASSLVLDNTGELFF

clone_size: .
d_call: TRBD1
v_call: TRBV18
j_call: TRBJ1-1
cdr3_nt: TGTGCCAGCTCCCTTAATACGGGACAGGGGAACACTGAAGCTTTCTTT
cdr3_aa: CASSLNTGQGNTEAFF

clone_size: .
d_call: .
v_call: TRBV5-1
j_call: TRBJ2-3
cdr3_nt: TGCGCCAGCAGCTCCGGACAGACAATCACAGATACGCAGTATTTT
cdr3_aa: CASSSGQTITDTQYF

clone_size: .
d_call: .
v_call: TRBV6-5
j_call: TRBJ2-5
cdr3_nt: TGTGCCAGCACTGGGTCAGGGGAGACCCAGTACTTC
cdr3_aa: CASTGSGETQYF

clone_size: few
d_call: .
v_call: TRBV30
j_call: TRBJ1-1
cdr3_nt: TGTGCCTGGAGTGTGGCGGAGAACACTGAAGCTTTCTTT
cdr3_aa: CAWSVAENTEAFF

clone_size: .
d_call: .
v_call: TRBV19
j_call: TRBJ1-2
cdr3_nt: TGTGCCAGTAGTATCCGGTCGAATGGTGGCTACACCTTC
cdr3_aa: CASSIRSNGGYTF

clone_size: .
d_call: .
v_call: TRBV7-9
j_call: TRBJ1-5
cdr3_nt: TGTGCCAGCAGCTTAGGGGACACCAACAATCAGCCCCAGCATTTT
cdr3_aa: CASSLGDTNNQPQHF

clone_size: .
d_call: TRBD1
v_call: TRBV5-1
j_call: TRBJ1-3
cdr3_nt: TGCGCCAGCAGCCCCCCCGGGACAGGGACTGGAAACACCATATATTTT
cdr3_aa: CASSPPGTGTGNTIYF

clone_size: .
d_call: TRBD1
v_call: TRBV29-1
j_call: TRBJ2-7
cdr3_nt: TGCAGCGTTCTAGGGACAGGGGGCTACGAGCAGTACTTC
cdr3_aa: CSVLGTGGYEQYF

clone_size: .
d_call: .
v_call: TRBV5-1
j_call: TRBJ2-3
cdr3_nt: TGCGCCAGCAGCAAGGGGGACGGCACAGATACGCAGTATTTT
cdr3_aa: CASSKGDGTDTQYF

clone_size: .
d_call: .
v_call: TRBV30
j_call: TRBJ1-2
cdr3_nt: TGTGCCTGGAGTCAGGGATCGAAGGGGGGCTACACCTTC
cdr3_aa: CAWSQGSKGGYTF

clone_size: .
d_call: TRBD2
v_call: TRBV5-6
j_call: TRBJ2-5
cdr3_nt: TGTGCCAGCAGCCCAGCGGGGGGAGAGACCCAGTACTTC
cdr3_aa: CASSPAGGETQYF

clone_size: .
d_call: .
v_call: TRBV10-3
j_call: TRBJ1-6
cdr3_nt: TGTGCCATCAGGGGCCCTTCTGATAATTCACCCCTCCACTTT
cdr3_aa: CAIRGPSDNSPLHF

clone_size: .
d_call: TRBD2
v_call: TRBV25-1
j_call: TRBJ2-1
cdr3_nt: TGTGCCAGCAGTGAGAGCGGGAGTTCGTATGAGCAGTTCTTC
cdr3_aa: CASSESGSSYEQFF

clone_size: .
d_call: .
v_call: TRBV18
j_call: TRBJ1-5
cdr3_nt: TGTGCCAGCTCACCACCAGCGTTAGAGGGCCAGCCCCAGCATTTT
cdr3_aa: CASSPPALEGQPQHF

clone_size: .
d_call: .
v_call: TRBV30
j_call: TRBJ1-1
cdr3_nt: TGTGCCTGGAGTCCGGGGTCAGCCCACACTGAAGCTTTCTTT
cdr3_aa: CAWSPGSAHTEAFF

clone_size: few
d_call: TRBD1
v_call: TRBV27
j_call: TRBJ1-2
cdr3_nt: TGTGCCAGCAGTTCGGGACAGGGGTATCGCTATGGCTACACCTTC
cdr3_aa: CASSSGQGYRYGYTF

clone_size: once
d_call: TRBD1
v_call: TRBV7-8
j_call: TRBJ1-2
cdr3_nt: TGTGCCAGCAGCTTATCAGGGGGCTTTGTCTATGGCTACACCTTC
cdr3_aa: CASSLSGGFVYGYTF

clone_size: .
d_call: .
v_call: TRBV5-1
j_call: TRBJ1-2
cdr3_nt: TGCGCCAGCAGCTTGGAGTCTACGGGGGGCGAGGGCTACACCTTC
cdr3_aa: CASSLESTGGEGYTF

clone_size: .
d_call: TRBD1
v_call: TRBV6-6
j_call: TRBJ2-1
cdr3_nt: TGTGCCAGCAGTCTCCGGGACAGGGAAGATGAGCAGTTCTTC
cdr3_aa: CASSLRDREDEQFF

clone_size: .
d_call: .
v_call: TRBV14
j_call: TRBJ1-1
cdr3_nt: TGTGCCAGCAGGGGGATGGGGGGAGCTGAAGCTTTCTTT
cdr3_aa: CASRGMGGAEAFF

clone_size: .
d_call: .
v_call: TRBV5-1
j_call: TRBJ2-5
cdr3_nt: TGCGCCAGCAGCTGGGCGGGCTTAAGCGAGACCCAGTACTTC
cdr3_aa: CASSWAGLSETQYF

clone_size: once
d_call: TRBD2
v_call: TRBV5-1
j_call: TRBJ2-5
cdr3_nt: TGCGCCAGCAGCTTGACTACTAGCGAAGAGACCCAGTACTTC
cdr3_aa: CASSLTTSEETQYF

clone_size: .
d_call: TRBD1
v_call: TRBV2
j_call: TRBJ2-6
cdr3_nt: TGTGCCAGCACCCAGGACAGGGAGGCTGGGGCCAACGTCCTGACTTTC
cdr3_aa: CASTQDREAGANVLTF